What follows describes a single T cell receptor (beta chain). The data derive from a study of blood T cell repertoires in COVID-19. About the study: Spain, Italy and the United States supplied samples that represented acute and convalescent COVID-19. The cDNA or gDNA used as material had been derived from T cells, B-cell-depleted T cells, or PBMCs.

In the original analysis: Scientists estimated how many nucleated cells there were by amplifying reference gene primers. Method: immunoSEQ multiplex PCR; TCRdb's copy keeps in-frame clones and lacks some. V and J calls and clone size are copied from that table; D and trimming were computed from the DNA. In the table there are a few hundred thousand clones, approximately 86% of which are singletons. Germline CDR1 is MNHEY and CDR2 is SVGEGT. V was clipped by 5 bases and J by 0 bases, with 13 bases between them. The CDR3 extends over 15 amino acids. The sequence was collected from a woman aged 50 to 60 who had recovered from COVID-19. The chain combines TRBV6-2 or TRBV6-3 with TRBJ1-2; D might be TRBD1 (6 bases). The sequenced material came from peripheral blood. In DNA form, the CDR3 reads TGTGCCAGCAGTACAGGACAGCGAACTAACTATGGCTACACCTTC. Translated, it gives CASSTGQRTNYGYTF.